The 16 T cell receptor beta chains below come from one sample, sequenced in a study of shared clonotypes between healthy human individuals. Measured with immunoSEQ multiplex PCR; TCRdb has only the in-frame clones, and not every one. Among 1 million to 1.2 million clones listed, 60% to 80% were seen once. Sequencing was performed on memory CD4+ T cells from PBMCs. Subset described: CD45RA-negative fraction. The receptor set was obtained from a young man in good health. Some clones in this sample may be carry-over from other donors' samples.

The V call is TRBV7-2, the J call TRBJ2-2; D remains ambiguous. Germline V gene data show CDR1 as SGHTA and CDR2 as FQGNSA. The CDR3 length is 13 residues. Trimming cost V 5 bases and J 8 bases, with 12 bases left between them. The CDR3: CASSTRTSGELFF. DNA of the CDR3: TGTGCCAGCAGCACCCGGACCTCTGGGGAGCTGTTTTTT.

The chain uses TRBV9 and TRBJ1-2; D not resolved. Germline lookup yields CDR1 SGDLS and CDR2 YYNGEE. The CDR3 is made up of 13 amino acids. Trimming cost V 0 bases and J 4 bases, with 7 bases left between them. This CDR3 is CASSVGRTYGYTF. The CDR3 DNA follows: TGTGCCAGCAGCGTAGGAAGGACCTATGGCTACACCTTC.

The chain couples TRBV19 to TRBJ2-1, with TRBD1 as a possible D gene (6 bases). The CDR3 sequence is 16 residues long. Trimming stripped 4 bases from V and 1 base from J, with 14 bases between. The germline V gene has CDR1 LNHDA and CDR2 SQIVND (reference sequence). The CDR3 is CASSRFTGQSYNEQFF. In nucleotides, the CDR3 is TGTGCCAGTAGTAGGTTCACAGGGCAGTCCTACAATGAGCAGTTCTTC.

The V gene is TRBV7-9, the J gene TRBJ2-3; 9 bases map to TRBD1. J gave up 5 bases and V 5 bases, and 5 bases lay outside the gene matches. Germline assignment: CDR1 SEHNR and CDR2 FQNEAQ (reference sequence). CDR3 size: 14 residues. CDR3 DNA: TGTGCCAGCAGCGCTGGACAGGGGAGAGATACGCAGTATTTT. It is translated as CASSAGQGRDTQYF.

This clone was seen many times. For the CDR3, the DNA is TGTGCCAGCAGCCGCTCCCAGGGGGGTGGTGGCTACACCTTC. It is translated as CASSRSQGGGGYTF. The chain employs TRBV6-5 and TRBJ1-2, with 7 positions matching TRBD1. The CDR3 runs 14 residues. In germline, CDR1 is MNHEY, CDR2 SVGAGI. J lost 7 bases, V lost 6 bases, and 11 bases had no gene match.

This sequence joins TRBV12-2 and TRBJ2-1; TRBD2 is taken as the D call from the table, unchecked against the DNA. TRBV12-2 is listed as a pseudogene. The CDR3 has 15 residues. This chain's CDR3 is CASRLDMREGGEQFF. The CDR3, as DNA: TGTGCAAGTCGCTTAGATATGCGGGAGGGCGGTGAGCAGTTCTTC.

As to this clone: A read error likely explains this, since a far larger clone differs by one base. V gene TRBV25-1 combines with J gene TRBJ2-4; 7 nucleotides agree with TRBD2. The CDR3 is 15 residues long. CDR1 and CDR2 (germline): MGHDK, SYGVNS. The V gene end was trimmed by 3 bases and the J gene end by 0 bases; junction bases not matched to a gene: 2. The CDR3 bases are TGTGCCAGCAGTGATAGCGGGCCAGCCAAAAACATTCAGTACTTC. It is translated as CASSDSGPAKNIQYF.

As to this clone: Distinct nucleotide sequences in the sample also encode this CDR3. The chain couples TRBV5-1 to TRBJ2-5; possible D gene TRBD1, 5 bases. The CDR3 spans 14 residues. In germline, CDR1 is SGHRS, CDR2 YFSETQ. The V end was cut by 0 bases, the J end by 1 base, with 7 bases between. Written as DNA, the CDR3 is TGCGCCAGCAGCTTGGGACAGCCCCAAGAGACCCAGTACTTC. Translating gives CASSLGQPQETQYF.

This CDR3 is CATGTSGSGADTQYF. CDR3 nucleotides: TGTGCCACCGGGACTAGCGGGAGTGGGGCAGATACGCAGTATTTT. This chain joins TRBV10-3 and TRBJ2-3; TRBD2 agrees at 14 bases. There are 15 residues in the CDR3. The germline CDR1 and CDR2 sequences are ENHRY and SYGVKD. V trimming: 10 bases; J trimming: 4 bases; junction bases outside the gene matches: 7.

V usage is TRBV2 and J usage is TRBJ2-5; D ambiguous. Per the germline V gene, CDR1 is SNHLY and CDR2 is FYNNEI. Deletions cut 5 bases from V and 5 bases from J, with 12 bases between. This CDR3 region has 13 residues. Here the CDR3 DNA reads TGTGCCAGCAGTCGATCCTCCCCGGAGACCCAGTACTTC. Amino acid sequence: CASSRSSPETQYF.

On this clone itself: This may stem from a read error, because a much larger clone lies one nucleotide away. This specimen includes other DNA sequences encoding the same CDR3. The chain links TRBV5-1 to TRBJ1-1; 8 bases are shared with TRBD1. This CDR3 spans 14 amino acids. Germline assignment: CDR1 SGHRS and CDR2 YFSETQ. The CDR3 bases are TGCGCCAGCAGCGAAAGACAGGGGTCCACTGAAGCCTTCTTT. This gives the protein CASSERQGSTEAFF.

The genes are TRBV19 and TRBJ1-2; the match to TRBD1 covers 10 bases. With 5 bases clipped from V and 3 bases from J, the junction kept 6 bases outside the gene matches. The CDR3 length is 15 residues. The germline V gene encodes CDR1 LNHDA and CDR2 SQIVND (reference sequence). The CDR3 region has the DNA TGTGCCAGTAGTGACCCCGGGACAGGGGACTATGGCTACACCTTC. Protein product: CASSDPGTGDYGYTF.

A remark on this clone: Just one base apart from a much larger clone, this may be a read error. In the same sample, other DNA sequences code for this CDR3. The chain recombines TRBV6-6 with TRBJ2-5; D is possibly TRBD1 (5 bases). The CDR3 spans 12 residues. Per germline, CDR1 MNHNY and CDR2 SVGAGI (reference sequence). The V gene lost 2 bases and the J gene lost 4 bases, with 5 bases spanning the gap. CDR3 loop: CASSYRGETQYF. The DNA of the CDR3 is TGTGCCAGCAGTTACAGGGGAGAGACCCAGTACTTC.

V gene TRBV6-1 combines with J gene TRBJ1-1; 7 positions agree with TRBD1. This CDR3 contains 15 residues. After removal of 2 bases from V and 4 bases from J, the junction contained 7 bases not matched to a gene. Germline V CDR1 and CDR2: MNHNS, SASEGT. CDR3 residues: CASSERGRLGTEAFF. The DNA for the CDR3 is TGTGCCAGCAGTGAAAGGGGGCGGCTTGGCACTGAAGCTTTCTTT.

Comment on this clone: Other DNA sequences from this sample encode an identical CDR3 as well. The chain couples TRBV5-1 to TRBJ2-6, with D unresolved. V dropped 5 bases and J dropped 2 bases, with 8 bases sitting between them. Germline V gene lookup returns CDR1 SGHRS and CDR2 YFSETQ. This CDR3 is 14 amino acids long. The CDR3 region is CASSLETGANVLTF. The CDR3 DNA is TGCGCCAGCAGTCTGGAAACTGGGGCCAACGTCCTGACTTTC.

This chain's CDR3 is CASSLGGSRSNQPQHF. The CDR3 DNA follows: TGTGCCAGCAGCTTAGGGGGCAGTAGGAGCAATCAGCCCCAGCATTTT. J is TRBJ1-5 and V is TRBV11-2; tentative D call: TRBD1 (5 bases). CDR3 length: 16 residues. V dropped 1 base and J dropped 1 base, with 11 bases sitting between them. Germline CDR1 and CDR2: SGHAT and FQNNGV.